This entry lists 22 T cell receptor beta chains sequenced from one sample in a study of T cell repertoires in cytomegalovirus infection. TCRdb analysed the reads with MiXCR anew, one entry per CDR3 protein. The table shows around 320,000 distinct CDR3 sequences, with around a tenth occurring only once. Source material: PBMCs. All receptors derive from a human donor in good health (CMV status not recorded). Some clones in this sample may be carry-over from other donors' samples.

This clonotype was counted many times. The chain recombines TRBV7-3 with TRBJ2-5; the match to TRBD1 covers 7 bases. Germline assignment: CDR1 SGHTA and CDR2 FQGTGA. The junction had 10 bases not matched to a gene; V was cut back by 5 bases and J by 4 bases. CDR3 length equals 15 residues. CDR3 DNA sequence: TGTGCCAGCAGCCTAGGGACAGCTATTGGAGAGACCCAGTACTTC. It is translated as CASSLGTAIGETQYF.

This clonotype occurred many times. The rearrangement links TRBV6-6 to TRBJ2-5, with D perhaps assigned TRBD1 or TRBD2 (5 bases each). The CDR3 totals 14 residues. Trimming removed 0 bases at V and 5 bases at J, with 10 bases between. Germline CDR1 MNHNY, CDR2 SVGAGI (reference sequence). CDR3 coding DNA: TGTGCCAGCAGTTACTCTGAGGGGTCGGAGACCCAGTACTTC. Its translation: CASSYSEGSETQYF.

The sample holds a few counts of this clonotype. The rearrangement joins TRBV20-1 to TRBJ2-5; TRBD2 matches 14 bases. V shed 4 bases, J shed 6 bases, and the junction held 4 bases outside the gene matches. The CDR3 extends over 14 amino acids. CDR1 DFQATT and CDR2 SNEGSKA come from the germline V gene (reference sequence). CDR3 region: CSAKTSGGAQTQYF. The CDR3 region has the DNA TGCAGTGCTAAGACTAGCGGGGGGGCACAGACCCAGTACTTC.

Regarding this clonotype: No conserved phenylalanine or tryptophan is present at the end of the CDR3, so a read error is the likely explanation. This sequence joins TRBV9 and TRBJ1-6; D might be TRBD1 (5 bases). The germline V gene has CDR1 SGDLS and CDR2 YYNGEE. The CDR3 covers 14 residues. The V end lost 0 bases, the J end lost 10 bases, and 11 bases lay between the germline ends. The CDR3 here is CASSVVGDQSPLHS. DNA of the CDR3: TGTGCCAGCAGCGTAGTGGGGGACCAGTCACCCCTCCACTCT.

This clonotype appeared a few times. This chain uses TRBV7-2 with TRBJ2-2; 7 bases map to TRBD2. The CDR3 runs to 16 residues. CDR1 and CDR2 from the germline V gene are SGHTA and FQGNSA. V gave up 0 bases and J gave up 2 bases; unmatched junction bases: 3. Here the CDR3 DNA reads TGTGCCAGCAGCTTAGCGCGGGGGTTCAACACCGGGGAGCTGTTTTTT. This gives the protein CASSLARGFNTGELFF.

This rearrangement joins TRBV6-6 to TRBJ1-6; 7 bases are a match to TRBD1. Looked up from germline, CDR1 is MNHNY and CDR2 is SVGAGI (reference sequence). With V trimmed by 4 bases and J by 8 bases, 5 bases remained unmatched. This CDR3 is 14 amino acids long. CDR3 region: CASSLQGWDSPLHF. CDR3 nucleotide sequence: TGTGCCAGCAGTTTACAGGGGTGGGATTCACCCCTCCACTTT.

The J gene is TRBJ2-3, the V gene TRBV20-1; no reliable D call. V lost 0 bases and J 0 bases, leaving 7 bases between the germline ends. CDR3 length: 14 residues. Germline lookup yields CDR1 DFQATT and CDR2 SNEGSKA (reference sequence). The CDR3 DNA follows: TGCAGTGCTAGAGATTTTGCTAGCACAGATACGCAGTATTTT. This sequence encodes CSARDFASTDTQYF.

This clonotype was counted between two and nine times. This rearrangement joins TRBV28 to TRBJ1-4, with D possibly matching TRBD1 (6 bases). The CDR3 has 15 residues. Germline V gives CDR1 MDHEN, CDR2 SYDVKM. The germline V and J ends were trimmed by 5 bases and 8 bases, with 18 bases remaining between them. The CDR3 loop is CASSPGSQGSEKLFF. The CDR3 DNA is TGTGCCAGCAGTCCCGGATCACAGGGCTCAGAAAAACTGTTTTTT. Variable domain in full (rest from reference TRBV28 and TRBJ1-4): DVKVTQSSRYLVKRTGEKVFLECVQDMDHENMFWYRQDPGLGLRLIYFSYDVKMKEKGDIPEGYSVSREKKERFSLILESASTNQTSMYLCASSPGSQGSEKLFFGSGTQLSVL.

This rearrangement joins TRBV11-3 to TRBJ2-7; D is uncertain. Germline V gene sequence: CDR1 SGHNT, CDR2 YENEEA. The CDR3 has 13 amino acids. DNA for the CDR3: TGTGCAGAATCGGCGCGCCAACGTTTGGGGCAGTACTTC. As protein: CAESARQRLGQYF.

This clonotype came up many times. The gene calls are TRBV7-2 and TRBJ1-6; 7 nucleotides agree with TRBD1. The CDR3 sequence is 15 residues long. CDR1 and CDR2 from the germline V gene are SGHTA and FQGNSA. V was pared by 5 bases and J by 8 bases, with 9 bases of the junction left unmatched. The CDR3 DNA is TGTGCCAGCAGCCCTCGTAGGGGGCCTGATTCACCCCTCCACTTT. This codes for CASSPRRGPDSPLHF.

There are a few counts of this clonotype. The chain uses TRBV7-2 and TRBJ1-1; no reliable D call. The CDR3 sequence is 16 residues long. Germline-derived CDR1 and CDR2 are SGHTA and FQGNSA. Trimming cost V 5 bases and J 0 bases, with 16 bases left between them. Written as DNA, the CDR3 is TGTGCCAGCAGCATAGTACCCGCTCCAATGAACACTGAAGCTTTCTTT. It translates to CASSIVPAPMNTEAFF.

The rearrangement links TRBV7-3 to TRBJ1-6, with 7 bases fitting TRBD1. Germline CDR1 reads SGHTA; CDR2 reads FQGTGA. CDR3 length: 15 residues. The junction had 11 bases not matched to a gene; V was cut back by 5 bases and J by 10 bases. CDR3 DNA sequence: TGTGCCAGCAGCGCCCGGGACAGTATGAGCTCACCCCTCCACTTT. As protein: CASSARDSMSSPLHF.

V usage is TRBV7-2 and J usage is TRBJ1-2; D is possibly TRBD1 (5 bases). This CDR3 contains 13 residues. V was shortened by 5 bases and J by 5 bases, with 12 bases between the two germline ends. Germline V lookup: CDR1 SGHTA, CDR2 FQGNSA. The CDR3 DNA reads TGTGCCAGCAGCCGGGGACGGCTTTATGGCTACACCTTC. Protein sequence: CASSRGRLYGYTF.

The CDR3 bases are TGTGCCAGCAGCTCCGGACAACAAGAGACCCAGTACTTC. Residues: CASSSGQQETQYF. The chain employs TRBV28 and TRBJ2-5, with TRBD1 as a possible D gene (5 bases). The CDR3 is made up of 13 amino acids. CDR1 MDHEN and CDR2 SYDVKM come from the germline V gene. Trimming left V 6 bases short and J 2 bases short, with 10 bases between.

This clonotype has at least ten counts. The chain links TRBV2 to TRBJ1-5, with D perhaps TRBD1 (5 bases). Germline assignment: CDR1 SNHLY and CDR2 FYNNEI. There are 15 residues in the CDR3. The ends were cut back, 5 bases at V and 0 bases at J, with 11 bases in the middle. The CDR3 DNA reads TGTGCCAGCAGTACTGACAGCCTTAGCAATCAGCCCCAGCATTTT. Protein product: CASSTDSLSNQPQHF.

The sample holds a few counts of this clonotype. The rearrangement joins TRBV6-2 or TRBV6-3 to TRBJ2-5; no clear D. Germline loops: CDR1 MNHEY, CDR2 SVGEGT. V gave up 7 bases and J gave up 0 bases, with 9 bases separating them. CDR3 length: 13 residues. The CDR3 DNA is TGTGCCAGCACTAACCTGGACCAAGAGACCCAGTACTTC. It encodes CASTNLDQETQYF.

This chain joins TRBV28 and TRBJ2-5; 11 positions match TRBD2. In germline, CDR1 is MDHEN, CDR2 SYDVKM. Losses at the gene ends were 7 bases for V and 4 bases for J; bases not matched to a gene: 5. This CDR3 has 14 residues. CDR3 amino acids: CASMDSGRGETQYF. The CDR3 nucleotides are TGTGCCAGCATGGATAGCGGGAGGGGAGAGACCCAGTACTTC.

This clonotype turned up a few times. The chain combines TRBV15 with TRBJ2-7; 9 bases align to TRBD1. The CDR3 has 16 residues. V trimming: 5 bases; J trimming: 0 bases; junction bases outside the gene matches: 8. CDR1 and CDR2 from the germline V gene are LNHNV and YYDKDF (reference sequence). CDR3 in amino acids: CATSSGLGQGSYEQYF. In DNA form, the CDR3 reads TGTGCCACCAGCTCTGGATTGGGACAGGGCTCCTACGAGCAGTACTTC.

A few counts support this clonotype. The rearrangement uses TRBV18 and TRBJ1-2, with a tentative D call TRBD1 (6 bases). Trimming took 2 bases from V and 6 from J, leaving 10 bases between them. This CDR3 is 13 amino acids long. From germline, CDR1 is KGHSH and CDR2 LQKENI. In DNA form, the CDR3 reads TGTGCCAGCTCACCATCAGGGGCGAATGGCTACACCTTC. Amino acid sequence: CASSPSGANGYTF. Complete variable domain (other parts from reference TRBV18 and TRBJ1-2): NAGVMQNPRHLVRRRGQEARLRCSPMKGHSHVYWYRQLPEEGLKFMVYLQKENIIDESGMPKERFSAEFPKEGPSILRIQQVVRGDSAAYFCASSPSGANGYTFGSGTRLTVV.

This clonotype was seen many times. The chain combines TRBV7-9 with TRBJ1-1; possible D gene TRBD1, 5 bases. Germline loops: CDR1 SEHNR, CDR2 FQNEAQ (reference sequence). The CDR3 consists of 13 residues. V gave up 5 bases and J gave up 3 bases, with 10 bases separating them. CDR3 sequence (DNA): TGTGCCAGCAGCCCCGGAGGGGACACTGAAGCTTTCTTT. Its protein product is CASSPGGDTEAFF.

The CDR3 DNA sequence: TGTGCCATCAGTGAGGCGGCTGGACAGTTAATGCCCCAGCATTTT. Translation: CAISEAAGQLMPQHF. The chain is built from TRBV10-3 and TRBJ1-5, with D possibly TRBD1 on 6 matching bases. Germline V gene data show CDR1 as ENHRY and CDR2 as SYGVKD. The germline V and J ends were trimmed by 2 bases and 9 bases, with 17 bases remaining between them. The CDR3 runs to 15 residues.

This clonotype occurred many times. This chain joins TRBV24-1 and TRBJ1-3; no clear D. Trimming removed 6 bases at V and 0 bases at J, with 5 bases between. The CDR3 has 13 residues. The V gene's germline CDR1 is KGHDR and CDR2 SFDVKD. The CDR3 sequence is CATSSGSGNTIYF. CDR3 in DNA: TGTGCCACCAGTTCAGGCTCTGGAAACACCATATATTTT.